The sequence of this T cell receptor beta chain was determined in a study of blood T cell repertoires in COVID-19. Study information: Collection of acute and convalescent COVID-19 samples took place in the United States, Italy and Spain. PBMCs, B-cell-depleted T cells, or T cells were the source of the cDNA or gDNA that made up the material.

Method: immunoSEQ multiplex PCR; TCRdb's copy keeps in-frame clones and lacks some. The data show about 220,000 clones, about 88% seen once. The CDR3 length is 15 residues. Germline CDR1 and CDR2: ENHRY and SYGVKD. J was trimmed by 5 bases and V by 3 bases; bases with no gene match: 6. Sequencing input: peripheral blood. This sequence originates from a woman aged 50 to 60 with COVID-19, enrolled during active disease. V usage is TRBV10-3 and J usage is TRBJ2-3; 9 positions agree with TRBD2. This chain's CDR3 is CAISEPGLALDTQYF. The CDR3 nucleotides are TGTGCCATCAGTGAACCGGGACTAGCACTAGATACGCAGTATTTT.